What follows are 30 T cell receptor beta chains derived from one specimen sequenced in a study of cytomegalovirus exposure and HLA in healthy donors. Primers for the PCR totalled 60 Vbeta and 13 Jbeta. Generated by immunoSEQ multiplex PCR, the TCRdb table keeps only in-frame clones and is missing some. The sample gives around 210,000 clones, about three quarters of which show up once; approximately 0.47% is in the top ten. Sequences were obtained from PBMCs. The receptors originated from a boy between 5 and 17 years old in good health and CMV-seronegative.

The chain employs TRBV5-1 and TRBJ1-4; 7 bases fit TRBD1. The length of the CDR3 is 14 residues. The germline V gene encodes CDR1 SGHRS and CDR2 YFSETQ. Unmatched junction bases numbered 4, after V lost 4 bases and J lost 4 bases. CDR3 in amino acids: CASSPGQVNEKLFF. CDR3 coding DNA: TGCGCCAGCAGCCCCGGACAGGTTAATGAAAAACTGTTTTTT.

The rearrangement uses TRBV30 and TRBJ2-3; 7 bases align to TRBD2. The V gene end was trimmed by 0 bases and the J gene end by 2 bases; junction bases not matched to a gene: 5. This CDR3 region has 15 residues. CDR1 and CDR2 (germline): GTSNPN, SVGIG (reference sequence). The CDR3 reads CAWSVLLAHTDTQYF. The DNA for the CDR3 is TGTGCCTGGAGTGTACTACTAGCGCACACAGATACGCAGTATTTT. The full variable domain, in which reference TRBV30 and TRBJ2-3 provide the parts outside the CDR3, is SQTIHQWPATLVQPVGSPLSLECTVEGTSNPNLYWYRQAAGRGLQLLFYSVGIGQISSEVPQNLSASRPQDRQFILSSKKLLLSDSGFYLCAWSVLLAHTDTQYFGPGTRLTVL.

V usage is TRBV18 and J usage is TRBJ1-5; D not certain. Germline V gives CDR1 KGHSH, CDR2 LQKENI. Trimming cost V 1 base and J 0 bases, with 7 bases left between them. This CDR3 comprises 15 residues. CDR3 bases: TGTGCCAGCTCACCACTCCAGGATAGCAATCAGCCCCAGCATTTT. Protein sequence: CASSPLQDSNQPQHF.

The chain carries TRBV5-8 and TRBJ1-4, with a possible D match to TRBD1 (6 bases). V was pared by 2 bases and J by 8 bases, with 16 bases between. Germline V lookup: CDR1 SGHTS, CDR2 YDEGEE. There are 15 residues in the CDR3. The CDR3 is CASSFGDTGREKLFF. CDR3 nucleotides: TGTGCCAGCAGCTTCGGGGACACGGGACGGGAAAAACTGTTTTTT. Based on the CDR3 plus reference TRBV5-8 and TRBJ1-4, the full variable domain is EAGVTQSPTHLIKTRGQQATLRCSPISGHTSVYWYQQALGLGLQFLLWYDEGEERNRGNFPPRFSGRQFPNYSSELNVNALELEDSALYLCASSFGDTGREKLFFGSGTQLSVL.

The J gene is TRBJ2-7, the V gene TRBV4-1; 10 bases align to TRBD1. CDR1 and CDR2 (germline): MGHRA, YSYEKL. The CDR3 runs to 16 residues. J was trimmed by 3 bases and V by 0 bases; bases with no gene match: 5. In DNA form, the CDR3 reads TGCGCCAGCAGCCAAGAGAGGGACAGGGGTATCTACGAGCAGTACTTC. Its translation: CASSQERDRGIYEQYF.

The CDR3 protein is CAWTSQNSYEQYF. The CDR3 DNA reads TGTGCCTGGACTTCTCAGAACTCCTACGAGCAGTACTTC. The chain combines TRBV30 with TRBJ2-7; D not resolved. CDR1 GTSNPN and CDR2 SVGIG come from the germline V gene (reference sequence). The V end lost 4 bases, the J end lost 0 bases, and 10 bases lay between the germline ends. The CDR3 runs 13 residues.

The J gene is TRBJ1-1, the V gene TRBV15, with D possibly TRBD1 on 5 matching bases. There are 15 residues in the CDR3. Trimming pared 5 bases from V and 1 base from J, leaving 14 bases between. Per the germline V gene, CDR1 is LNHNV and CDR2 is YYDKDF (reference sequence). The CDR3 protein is CATSGPAGRNTEAFF. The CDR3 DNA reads TGTGCCACCAGCGGCCCCGCGGGACGGAACACTGAAGCTTTCTTT.

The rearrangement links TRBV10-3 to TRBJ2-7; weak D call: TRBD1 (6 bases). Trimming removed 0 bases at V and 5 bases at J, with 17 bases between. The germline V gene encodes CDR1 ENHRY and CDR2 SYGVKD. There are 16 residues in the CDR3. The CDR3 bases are TGTGCCATCAGTGAGTCGGACAGCCCCCCGGTCCACGAGCAGTACTTC. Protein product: CAISESDSPPVHEQYF.

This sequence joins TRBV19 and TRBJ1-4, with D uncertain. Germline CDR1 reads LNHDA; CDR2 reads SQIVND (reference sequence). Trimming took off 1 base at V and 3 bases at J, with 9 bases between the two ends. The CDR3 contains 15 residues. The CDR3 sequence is CASSIVADPNEKLFF. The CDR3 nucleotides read TGTGCCAGTAGTATAGTAGCCGATCCTAATGAAAAACTGTTTTTT.

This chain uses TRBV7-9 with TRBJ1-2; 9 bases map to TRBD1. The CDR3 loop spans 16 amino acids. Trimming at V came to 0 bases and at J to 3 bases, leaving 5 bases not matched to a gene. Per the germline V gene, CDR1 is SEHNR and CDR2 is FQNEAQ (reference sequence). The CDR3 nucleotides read TGTGCCAGCAGCTTAGCCCGACAGGGGGTTCACTATGGCTACACCTTC. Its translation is CASSLARQGVHYGYTF. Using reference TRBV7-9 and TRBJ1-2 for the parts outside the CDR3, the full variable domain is DTGVSQNPRHKITKRGQNVTFRCDPISEHNRLYWYRQTLGQGPEFLTYFQNEAQLEKSRLLSDRFSAERPKGSFSTLEIQRTEQGDSAMYLCASSLARQGVHYGYTFGSGTRLTVV.

The CDR3 here is CATRPLAGGSREQFF. DNA for the CDR3: TGTGCCACCCGGCCCTTAGCGGGGGGTTCCCGTGAGCAGTTCTTC. This chain joins TRBV10-3 and TRBJ2-1; TRBD2 matches 10 bases. The CDR3 runs 15 residues. The ends lost 10 bases at V and 9 bases at J; junction bases unmatched: 15. CDR1 is ENHRY, CDR2 SYGVKD, per germline.

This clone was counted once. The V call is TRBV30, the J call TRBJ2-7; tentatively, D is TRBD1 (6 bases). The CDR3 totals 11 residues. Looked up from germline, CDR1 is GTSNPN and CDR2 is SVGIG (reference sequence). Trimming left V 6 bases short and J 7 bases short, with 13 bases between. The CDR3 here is CACWGRVEQYF. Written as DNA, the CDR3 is TGTGCCTGCTGGGGGCGGGTGGAGCAGTACTTC.

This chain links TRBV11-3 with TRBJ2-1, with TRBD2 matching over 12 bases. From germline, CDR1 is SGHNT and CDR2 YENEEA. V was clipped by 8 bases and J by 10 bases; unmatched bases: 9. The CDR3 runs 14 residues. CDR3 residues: CASRLAGGPNEQFF. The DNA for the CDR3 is TGTGCCAGCCGCCTAGCGGGAGGGCCCAACGAGCAGTTCTTC.

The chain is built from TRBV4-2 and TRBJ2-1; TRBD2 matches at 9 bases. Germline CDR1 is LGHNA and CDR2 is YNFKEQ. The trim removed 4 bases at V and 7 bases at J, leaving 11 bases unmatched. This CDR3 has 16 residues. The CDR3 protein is CASSLRVAGVGNEQFF. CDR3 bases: TGTGCCAGCAGCCTTCGGGTAGCGGGAGTGGGGAATGAGCAGTTCTTC.

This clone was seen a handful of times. This CDR3 is CASSFTGDTQYF. CDR3 DNA: TGTGCCAGCAGCTTTACGGGAGATACGCAGTATTTT. The rearrangement joins TRBV5-6 to TRBJ2-3; D is uncertain. CDR1 is SGHDT and CDR2 is YYEEEE in the germline V gene. This CDR3 region has 12 residues. Trimming took off 2 bases at V and 5 bases at J, with 6 bases between the two ends. Drawing the rest from reference TRBV5-6 and TRBJ2-3, the complete variable domain is DAGVTQSPTHLIKTRGQQVTLRCSPKSGHDTVSWYQQALGQGPQFIFQYYEEEERQRGNFPDRFSGHQFPNYSSELNVNALLLGDSALYLCASSFTGDTQYFGPGTRLTVL.

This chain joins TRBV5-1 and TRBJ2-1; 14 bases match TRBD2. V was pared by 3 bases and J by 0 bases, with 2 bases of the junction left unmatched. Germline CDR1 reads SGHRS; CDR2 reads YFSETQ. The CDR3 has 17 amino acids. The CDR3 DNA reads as TGCGCCAGCAGCTGGGGACTAGCGGGAGTCTCCTACAATGAGCAGTTCTTC. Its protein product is CASSWGLAGVSYNEQFF. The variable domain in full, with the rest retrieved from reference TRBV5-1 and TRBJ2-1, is KAGVTQTPRYLIKTRGQQVTLSCSPISGHRSVSWYQQTPGQGLQFLFEYFSETQRNKGNFPGRFSGRQFSNSRSEMNVSTLELGDSALYLCASSWGLAGVSYNEQFFGPGTRLTVL.

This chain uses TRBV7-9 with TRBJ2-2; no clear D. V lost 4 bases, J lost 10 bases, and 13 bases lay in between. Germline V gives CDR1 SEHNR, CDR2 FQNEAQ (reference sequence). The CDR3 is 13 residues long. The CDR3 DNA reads TGTGCCAGCAGCTCGCCCCTGGGCGCGGAGCTGTTTTTT. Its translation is CASSSPLGAELFF.

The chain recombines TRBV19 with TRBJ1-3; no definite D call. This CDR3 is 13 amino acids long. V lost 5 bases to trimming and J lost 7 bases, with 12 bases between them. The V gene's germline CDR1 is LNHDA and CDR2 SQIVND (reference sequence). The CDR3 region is CASSPTLVNTIYF. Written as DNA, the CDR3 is TGTGCCAGTAGTCCCACTCTTGTTAACACCATATATTTT.

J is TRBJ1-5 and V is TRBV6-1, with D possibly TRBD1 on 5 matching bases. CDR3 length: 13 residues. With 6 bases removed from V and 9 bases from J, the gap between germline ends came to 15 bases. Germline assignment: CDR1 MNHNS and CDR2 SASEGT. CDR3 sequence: CASRAKGWRPQHF. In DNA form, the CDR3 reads TGTGCCAGCAGGGCCAAGGGGTGGCGGCCCCAGCATTTT.

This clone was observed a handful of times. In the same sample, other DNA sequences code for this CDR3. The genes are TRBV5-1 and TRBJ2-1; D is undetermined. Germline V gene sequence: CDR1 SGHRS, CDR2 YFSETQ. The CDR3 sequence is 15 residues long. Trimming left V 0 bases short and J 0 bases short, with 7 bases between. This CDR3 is CASSLVSGSYNEQFF. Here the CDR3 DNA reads TGCGCCAGCAGCTTGGTTTCGGGCTCCTACAATGAGCAGTTCTTC.

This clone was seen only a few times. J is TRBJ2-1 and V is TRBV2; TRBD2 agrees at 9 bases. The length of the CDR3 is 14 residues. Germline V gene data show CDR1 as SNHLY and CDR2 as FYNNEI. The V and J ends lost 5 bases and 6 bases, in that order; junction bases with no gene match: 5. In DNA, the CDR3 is TGTGCCAGCAGTAAGCGGGAGGCGTTCAATGAGCAGTTCTTC. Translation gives CASSKREAFNEQFF.

The CDR3 region is CAAEQETNTEAFF. The CDR3 nucleotides read TGTGCCGCCGAACAGGAGACGAACACTGAAGCTTTCTTT. V gene TRBV2 combines with J gene TRBJ1-1; weak D call: TRBD1 (5 bases). Trimming took 11 bases from V and 1 from J, leaving 14 bases between them. CDR1 is SNHLY and CDR2 is FYNNEI in the germline V gene. The CDR3 consists of 13 residues.

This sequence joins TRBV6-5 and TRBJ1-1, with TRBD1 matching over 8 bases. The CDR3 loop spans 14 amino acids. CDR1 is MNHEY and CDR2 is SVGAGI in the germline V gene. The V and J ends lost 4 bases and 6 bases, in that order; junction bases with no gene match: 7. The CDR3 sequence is CASSSLGQGPEAFF. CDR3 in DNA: TGTGCCAGCAGTTCCCTCGGACAGGGCCCTGAAGCTTTCTTT.

This chain's CDR3 is CASSLNSGSTGELFF. The DNA for the CDR3 is TGCGCCAGCAGTCTAAATAGCGGGAGCACCGGGGAGCTGTTTTTT. The chain carries TRBV10-2 and TRBJ2-2; 9 nucleotides align to TRBD2. Losses at the gene ends were 5 bases for V and 4 bases for J; bases not matched to a gene: 5. From germline, CDR1 is WSHSY and CDR2 SAAADI. CDR3 length: 15 residues.

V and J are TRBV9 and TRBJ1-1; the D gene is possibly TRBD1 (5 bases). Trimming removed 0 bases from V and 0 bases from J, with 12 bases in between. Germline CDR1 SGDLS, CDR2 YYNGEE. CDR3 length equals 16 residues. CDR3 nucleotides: TGTGCCAGCAGCGTAGAAGCGACAGCCTTGAACACTGAAGCTTTCTTT. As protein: CASSVEATALNTEAFF. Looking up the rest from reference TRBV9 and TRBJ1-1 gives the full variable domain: DSGVTQTPKHLITATGQRVTLRCSPRSGDLSVYWYQQSLDQGLQFLIQYYNGEERAKGNILERFSAQQFPDLHSELNLSSLELGDSALYFCASSVEATALNTEAFFGQGTRLTVV.

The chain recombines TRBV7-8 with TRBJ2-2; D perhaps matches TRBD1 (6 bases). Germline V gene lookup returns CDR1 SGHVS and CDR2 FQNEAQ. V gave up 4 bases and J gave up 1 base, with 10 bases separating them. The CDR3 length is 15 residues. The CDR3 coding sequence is TGTGCCAGCAGCTCGAGGGGGTTGAACACCGGGGAGCTGTTTTTT. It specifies CASSSRGLNTGELFF. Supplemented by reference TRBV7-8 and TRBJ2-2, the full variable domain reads GAGVSQSPRYKVAKRGQDVALRCDPISGHVSLFWYQQALGQGPEFLTYFQNEAQLDKSGLPSDRFFAERPEGSVSTLKIQRTQQEDSAVYLCASSSRGLNTGELFFGEGSRLTVL.

CDR3 region: CASSLQGGRLYNEQFF. The CDR3 nucleotides read TGTGCCAGCAGCCTTCAGGGGGGCCGACTCTACAATGAGCAGTTCTTC. The chain employs TRBV7-9 and TRBJ2-1; possible D gene TRBD1, 7 bases. CDR1 is SEHNR, CDR2 FQNEAQ, per germline (reference sequence). This CDR3 has 16 residues. V lost 5 bases and J 3 bases, leaving 17 bases between the germline ends.

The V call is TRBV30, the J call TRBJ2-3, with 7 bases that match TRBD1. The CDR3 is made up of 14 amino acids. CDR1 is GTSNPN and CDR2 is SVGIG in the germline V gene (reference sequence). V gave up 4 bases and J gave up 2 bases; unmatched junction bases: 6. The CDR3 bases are TGTGCCTGGATTAGACAGGGCTCCACAGATACGCAGTATTTT. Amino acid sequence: CAWIRQGSTDTQYF. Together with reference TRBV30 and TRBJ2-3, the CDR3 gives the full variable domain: SQTIHQWPATLVQPVGSPLSLECTVEGTSNPNLYWYRQAAGRGLQLLFYSVGIGQISSEVPQNLSASRPQDRQFILSSKKLLLSDSGFYLCAWIRQGSTDTQYFGPGTRLTVL.

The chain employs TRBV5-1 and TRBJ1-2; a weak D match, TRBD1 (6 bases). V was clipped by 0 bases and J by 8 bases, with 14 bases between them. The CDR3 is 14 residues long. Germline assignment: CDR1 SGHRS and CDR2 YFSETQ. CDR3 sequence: CASSLAGQREGYTF. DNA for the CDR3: TGCGCCAGCAGCTTGGCCGGACAGAGGGAAGGCTACACCTTC.

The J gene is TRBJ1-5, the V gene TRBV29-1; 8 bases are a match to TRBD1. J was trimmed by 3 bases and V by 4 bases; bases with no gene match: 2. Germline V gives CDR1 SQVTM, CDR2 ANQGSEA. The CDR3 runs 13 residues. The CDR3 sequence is CSVGQGINQPQHF. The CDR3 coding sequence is TGCAGCGTTGGACAGGGGATCAATCAGCCCCAGCATTTT.